This is a list of T cell receptor beta chains from one sample in a study of CD8 T cells in Susac syndrome. TCRdb re-called the immunoSEQ multiplex PCR reads through MiXCR, storing one row per CDR3 protein. This table holds some 120,000 distinct CDR3 sequences, nearly 95% found once. Specimen: CD4+ T cells from PBMCs. The receptors originated from a human donor in good health. Each CDR3 is given with its conserved first and last residue. A D gene is named only where the DNA matches it firmly. The listing skips clone size in some rows; elsewhere it reads once, few, many or a size class.

d_gene | j_gene | abundance | v_gene | CDR3aa | CDR3nt
. | TRBJ2-5 | once | TRBV7-9 | CASSLGSSGQETQYF | TGTGCCAGCAGCTTAGGGAGTAGCGGCCAAGAGACCCAGTACTTC
. | TRBJ2-1 | . | TRBV30 | CAWSAPGPGQFF | TGTGCCTGGAGTGCCCCCGGCCCGGGGCAGTTCTTC
. | TRBJ1-2 | . | TRBV15 | CATSRDQDRALPNYGYTF | TGTGCCACCAGCAGAGATCAGGATCGGGCGCTACCTAACTATGGCTACACCTTC
. | TRBJ2-3 | . | TRBV24-1 | CATCGTLTDTQYF | TGTGCCACCTGCGGGACCCTAACAGATACGCAGTATTTT
TRBD1 | TRBJ1-2 | . | TRBV12-3/TRBV12-4 | CASSLSGTGGYGYTF | TGTGCCAGCAGTTTAAGTGGGACAGGGGGCTATGGCTACACCTTC
. | TRBJ2-1 | . | TRBV2 | CATGTGTSRHNEQFF | TGTGCCACCGGGACAGGGACTAGCCGCCACAATGAGCAGTTCTTC
. | TRBJ1-5 | . | TRBV28 | CASRLDPGYQPQHF | TGTGCCAGCAGACTTGACCCTGGGTATCAGCCCCAGCATTTT
. | TRBJ2-7 | . | TRBV12-3/TRBV12-4 | CASSPGGQVYEQYF | TGTGCCAGCAGCCCGGGGGGACAGGTTTACGAGCAGTACTTC
TRBD2 | TRBJ2-1 | . | TRBV20-1 | CSARDTPAGGPQFF | TGCAGTGCTAGAGATACACCAGCGGGAGGGCCTCAGTTCTTC
TRBD2 | TRBJ2-1 | . | TRBV7-2 | CASSLRTSGRAGGEQFF | TGTGCCAGCAGCTTAAGAACTAGCGGGAGGGCCGGGGGTGAGCAGTTCTTC
TRBD1 | TRBJ1-2 | once | TRBV7-2 | CASSSRIGTGGDGYTF | TGTGCCAGCAGCTCGCGAATTGGGACAGGGGGCGATGGCTACACCTTC
TRBD1 | TRBJ2-3 | . | TRBV23-1 | CASSPQPTGGTDTQYF | TGCGCCAGCAGTCCACAACCGACAGGGGGCACAGATACGCAGTATTTT
. | TRBJ2-2 | . | TRBV10-3 | CASSLGEKELFF | TGTGCCTCCAGTCTGGGGGAGAAGGAGCTGTTTTTT
. | TRBJ2-7 | . | TRBV12-3/TRBV12-4 | CASSLTGGPREQYF | TGTGCCAGCAGTTTGACCGGCGGTCCCAGAGAGCAGTACTTC
. | TRBJ2-3 | once | TRBV6-5 | CASSYAGQHTQYF | TGTGCCAGCAGTTACGCGGGGCAGCATACGCAGTATTTT
. | TRBJ1-2 | . | TRBV5-6 | CASSPRRRSWDYGYTF | TGTGCCAGCAGCCCCCGGCGGCGGTCATGGGACTATGGCTACACCTTC